This TCR beta chain stems from a study of blood T cell repertoires in COVID-19. Study overall: Samples came from the United States, Italy and Spain, spanning acute and convalescent COVID-19. The cDNA or gDNA used as material had been derived from T cells, B-cell-depleted T cells, or PBMCs.

A single count supports this clone. Each participant's cohort was designated according to participant-reported clinical history. In the original processing: Amplification of reference gene primers provided the estimated nucleated cell counts. The repertoire was sequenced with immunoSEQ multiplex PCR; TCRdb's copy has only in-frame clones and lacks some. The D gene and trimming were derived from the DNA, and the V and J assignments and clone size from that table. The sample holds approximately 240,000 clones; more than 80% are singletons and the top ten take over 3%. Specimen: PBMCs or T cells enriched from blood (not recorded which). The source of this sequence is a woman between 18 and 29 years old in a cohort exposed to, infected with or recovered from COVID-19 (not recorded which).

CDR3 nucleotides: TGTGCCAGCAGAGACCAGGGGGTTGGGGAAAAACTGTTTTTT. Residues: CASRDQGVGEKLFF. V and J are TRBV6-5 and TRBJ1-4; TRBD1 matches at 7 bases. Germline V gene lookup returns CDR1 MNHEY and CDR2 SVGAGI. V lost 6 bases and J lost 8; bases outside the gene matches: 9. The CDR3 is 14 residues long.